This entry concerns a single T cell receptor beta chain. This clonotype was observed at least ten times. Which antigen it targets is not known. Base qualities are not at hand, and no much larger clone is one base apart. The CDR3 starts with the cysteine, ends with the phenylalanine, and has 15 residues. Solely the CDR3 DNA is kept, with 45 bases framed from the first base. Sequences MDHEN (CDR1) and SYDVKM (CDR2) are obtained from the germline V gene. Trimming costs V 3 bases and J 5 bases, and their ends lie 16 bases apart. This record belongs to a study of T cell repertoires in cytomegalovirus infection (dated by TCRdb to about 2019). General notes on the study: The HLA type of each donor mattered for the analysis, because public TCR beta signatures pointed to carriage of CMV infection along with the matching HLA type.

General conclusions and limits of the study: The ex vivo response was dominated by HLA-C-restricted CMV-specific TCR beta clonotypes, which also provided the single most frequent clonotype in two of eight donors. In both this cohort and an independent cohort of 300 to 450 donors, the cumulative frequency of public TCR beta family members distinguished carriers of CMV infection plus the relevant HLA type.

Sequencing relied on an Illumina HiSeq 1500. Through fastp at Q25 and MiXCR, TCRdb rebuilt clones from the public reads, retaining in-frame beta chains. Rows are combined by CDR3 protein, so each entry shows the most common genes and DNA. This sample lists some 250,000 distinct CDR3 sequences; roughly 9.1% were detected once. Roughly 16% of the sample is in the top ten clones. Sequencing input: PBMCs. Rearrangement joined TRBV28 to TRBJ1-1; 6 matching bases give a weak D call of TRBD1. The source of this sequence is a human donor in good health (CMV status not recorded). Some clones in this sample may be carry-over from other donors' samples. The bases read TGTGCCAGCAGTTTCTTCCAGGGAGGGACAACTGAAGCTTTCTTT. The encoded protein is CASSFFQGGTTEAFF.